Shown below are 30 T cell receptor beta chains from a single sample sequenced in a study of Tregs in tolerant kidney transplant recipients. Assay used: immunoSEQ multiplex PCR; TCRdb lists only in-frame clones, some missing. The sample holds over 60,000 clones, roughly 89% seen once. Sequencing input: CD4+ T cells from blood. The receptors derive from a human donor in good health.

The chain is built from TRBV18 and TRBJ2-2; either TRBD1 or TRBD2 may fit D (5 bases each). Between the trimmed V and J ends, which lost 5 bases and 5 bases, there was a span of 12 bases. The CDR3 has 14 amino acids. Germline lookup yields CDR1 KGHSH and CDR2 LQKENI. CDR3 sequence reads: CASSYGASTGELFF. The CDR3, as DNA: TGTGCCAGCTCATACGGGGCCAGTACCGGGGAGCTGTTTTTT.

This clone occurred a few times. V and J are TRBV11-1 and TRBJ2-3, with a weak D call TRBD2 (6 bases). Trimming pared 0 bases from V and 1 base from J, leaving 8 bases between. The CDR3 runs to 15 residues. Germline V gene sequence: CDR1 SGHAT, CDR2 FQDESV (reference sequence). This CDR3 reads CASSLASGRTDTQYF. The CDR3 bases are TGTGCCAGCAGCTTAGCTAGCGGACGCACAGATACGCAGTATTTT.

This clone was recorded a few times. The chain carries TRBV19 and TRBJ1-3, with 8 bases matching TRBD1. The germline V gene has CDR1 LNHDA and CDR2 SQIVND (reference sequence). Trimming cost V 2 bases and J 4 bases; bases outside gene matches: 13. The CDR3 runs 18 residues. CDR3 bases: TGTGCCAGTAGTATAAGGGCCCCAGGACAGGGCACCGGAAACACCATATATTTT. It encodes CASSIRAPGQGTGNTIYF.

The V gene is TRBV7-2, the J gene TRBJ2-1; 8 nucleotides line up with TRBD2. The CDR3 length is 16 residues. The germline gives CDR1 SGHTA, CDR2 FQGNSA. Trimming cost V 7 bases and J 3 bases; bases outside gene matches: 11. The CDR3 spells CASIIPGLDLYNEQFF. The CDR3 DNA is TGTGCCAGCATAATTCCGGGACTAGACCTCTACAATGAGCAGTTCTTC.

The chain has TRBV5-8 and TRBJ1-2; maybe TRBD1 (6 bases). From germline, CDR1 is SGHTS and CDR2 YDEGEE. This CDR3 contains 16 residues. Trimming pared 4 bases from V and 4 bases from J, leaving 20 bases between. CDR3 in amino acids: CASSITTGWGTYGYTF. CDR3 coding DNA: TGTGCCAGCAGCATTACGACAGGCTGGGGGACCTATGGCTACACCTTC.

This rearrangement joins TRBV6-1 to TRBJ2-7; a possible D gene is TRBD1 (6 bases). V lost 5 bases, J lost 5 bases, and 19 bases lay in between. The length of the CDR3 is 15 residues. CDR1 is MNHNS and CDR2 is SASEGT in the germline V gene. CDR3 region: CASSLKLQGIDEQYF. Written as DNA, the CDR3 is TGTGCCAGCAGTCTAAAGTTACAGGGTATCGACGAGCAGTACTTC.

This chain uses TRBV6-1 with TRBJ1-1; D is ambiguous. Germline V gene lookup returns CDR1 MNHNS and CDR2 SASEGT. This CDR3 has 12 residues. V was trimmed by 8 bases and J by 3 bases, leaving 10 bases between them. DNA for the CDR3: TGTGCCAGCGGTACGTGGGACACTGAAGCTTTCTTT. Translation: CASGTWDTEAFF.

V is TRBV6-5 and J is TRBJ2-2; unclear D gene. The CDR3 consists of 12 residues. Between the trimmed V and J ends, which lost 5 bases and 1 base, there was a span of 2 bases. CDR1 is MNHEY, CDR2 SVGAGI, per germline. The CDR3 region is CASSGNTGELFF. The CDR3 DNA is TGTGCCAGCAGTGGGAACACCGGGGAGCTGTTTTTT.

This clone has only a few counts. The chain combines TRBV11-3 with TRBJ1-2; 8 bases are shared with TRBD1. This CDR3 spans 13 amino acids. CDR1 and CDR2 (germline): SGHNT, YENEEA. V lost 5 bases to trimming and J lost 6 bases; unmatched junction nucleotides: 5. The CDR3 loop reads CASSRGQGDGYTF. DNA for the CDR3: TGTGCCAGCAGCCGCGGACAGGGAGATGGCTACACCTTC.

This clone was counted a few times. The J gene is TRBJ1-1, the V gene TRBV19; D is uncertain. The V end lost 5 bases, the J end lost 1 base, and 11 bases lay between the germline ends. CDR3 length equals 14 residues. Germline V lookup: CDR1 LNHDA, CDR2 SQIVND (reference sequence). In DNA form, the CDR3 reads TGTGCCAGTAGTGACCCCGGTCGGAACACTGAAGCTTTCTTT. It is translated as CASSDPGRNTEAFF.

The chain links TRBV5-1 to TRBJ2-7; 9 bases align to TRBD1. Germline V gene data show CDR1 as SGHRS and CDR2 as YFSETQ. The CDR3 is made up of 16 amino acids. The ends lost 5 bases at V and 2 bases at J; junction bases unmatched: 11. The CDR3 DNA reads TGCGCCAGCAGTTTTACAGGGGGCAGCTCTACCTACGAGCAGTACTTC. Amino acids: CASSFTGGSSTYEQYF.

The rearrangement uses TRBV11-3 and TRBJ2-1; TRBD1 matches at 9 bases. The CDR3 contains 15 residues. Trimming removed 5 bases from V and 6 bases from J; junction bases left unmatched: 8. CDR1 and CDR2 from the germline V gene are SGHNT and YENEEA. CDR3 amino acids: CASSPRTGEGNEQFF. For the CDR3, the DNA is TGTGCCAGCAGCCCAAGGACAGGGGAGGGCAATGAGCAGTTCTTC.

The V call is TRBV11-2, the J call TRBJ1-2, with D possibly being TRBD1 (6 bases). Germline CDR1 and CDR2: SGHAT and FQNNGV. This CDR3 region has 15 residues. V was trimmed by 0 bases and J by 7 bases, leaving 15 bases between them. CDR3 in DNA: TGTGCCAGCAGCTTAGATGGGGGCAGGACCGCTGGCTACACCTTC. Its protein is CASSLDGGRTAGYTF.

This chain uses TRBV7-3 with TRBJ1-1, with unresolved D. The CDR3 is made up of 13 amino acids. Trimming cost V 5 bases and J 1 base, with 8 bases left between them. Per germline, CDR1 SGHTA and CDR2 FQGTGA. The CDR3 DNA is TGTGCCAGCAGCGGTCCGGGGAACACTGAAGCTTTCTTT. Protein sequence: CASSGPGNTEAFF.

The chain combines TRBV6-5 with TRBJ1-4; tentative D call: TRBD1 (6 bases). There are 13 residues in the CDR3. Germline loops: CDR1 MNHEY, CDR2 SVGAGI. Trimming pared 5 bases from V and 6 bases from J, leaving 10 bases between. The CDR3 DNA reads TGTGCCAGCAGTAGGACAGTGGATGAAAAACTGTTTTTT. Translation: CASSRTVDEKLFF.

The chain employs TRBV5-1 and TRBJ2-5; D uncertain. Germline V gene lookup returns CDR1 SGHRS and CDR2 YFSETQ. The length of the CDR3 is 14 residues. V lost 4 bases and J lost 4, with 14 bases in between. The DNA of the CDR3 is TGCGCCAGCAGCAAACAGACCCTGGGAGAGACCCAGTACTTC. It is translated as CASSKQTLGETQYF.

The CDR3 spells CASSEAWGFGNTIYF. CDR3 DNA sequence: TGTGCCAGCAGTGAAGCTTGGGGTTTTGGAAACACCATATATTTT. The chain is built from TRBV6-1 and TRBJ1-3; unclear D gene. The germline CDR1 and CDR2 sequences are MNHNS and SASEGT. The germline V and J ends were trimmed by 0 bases and 3 bases, with 9 bases remaining between them. The CDR3 loop spans 15 amino acids.

V and J are TRBV10-1 and TRBJ2-2, with a tentative D call TRBD1 (6 bases). Trimming pared 2 bases from V and 3 bases from J, leaving 13 bases between. This CDR3 has 16 residues. The germline gives CDR1 WNHNN, CDR2 SYGVQD (reference sequence). As DNA, the CDR3 is TGCGCCAGCAGTGAGGGAAGGGACACAGACACCGGGGAGCTGTTTTTT. It encodes CASSEGRDTDTGELFF.

This clone occurred once. The V call is TRBV4-2, the J call TRBJ2-1; 12 nucleotides agree with TRBD2. Germline V gene sequence: CDR1 LGHNA, CDR2 YNFKEQ. The CDR3 loop spans 17 amino acids. Unmatched junction bases numbered 7, after V lost 0 bases and J lost 7 bases. CDR3 protein: CASSQENGLAGRNEQFF. The CDR3 DNA is TGTGCCAGCAGCCAAGAAAACGGACTAGCGGGAAGGAATGAGCAGTTCTTC.

V is TRBV11-3 and J is TRBJ2-3; 11 positions match TRBD2. V trimming: 5 bases; J trimming: 4 bases; junction bases outside the gene matches: 8. The germline V gene encodes CDR1 SGHNT and CDR2 YENEEA. This CDR3 spans 16 amino acids. This CDR3 is CASSPRTSGSADTQYF. In DNA form, the CDR3 reads TGTGCCAGCAGCCCGCGGACTAGCGGGTCCGCAGATACGCAGTATTTT.

The chain joins TRBV7-9 to TRBJ1-1, with TRBD1 as a possible D gene (5 bases). The CDR3 is 15 amino acids. With 1 base removed from V and 1 base from J, the gap between germline ends came to 10 bases. Germline loops: CDR1 SEHNR, CDR2 FQNEAQ (reference sequence). CDR3 sequence reads: CASSLVKGRNTEAFF. The CDR3 bases are TGTGCCAGCAGCTTAGTTAAGGGGCGGAACACTGAAGCTTTCTTT.

CDR3 coding DNA: TGTGCCAGCTCTCCCAGGTGGGGCTGGGGCTACACCTTC. This translates into CASSPRWGWGYTF. The V gene is TRBV18, the J gene TRBJ1-2; tentatively, D is TRBD1 (5 bases). The CDR3 length is 13 residues. The ends were cut back, 6 bases at V and 8 bases at J, with 16 bases in the middle. CDR1 is KGHSH and CDR2 is LQKENI in the germline V gene.

This clone has a single count. The chain couples TRBV7-2 to TRBJ2-1; TRBD2 is a possible D gene (6 bases). V lost 1 base, J lost 10 bases, and 20 bases lay in between. The CDR3 runs 16 residues. The germline V gene encodes CDR1 SGHTA and CDR2 FQGNSA. The CDR3 sequence is CASSLVGGSAVREQFF. In DNA, the CDR3 is TGTGCCAGCAGCTTAGTGGGAGGATCGGCGGTACGGGAGCAGTTCTTC.

J is TRBJ1-2 and V is TRBV5-1; the D is unclear. The CDR3 spans 15 residues. Trimming shortened V by 4 bases and J by 8 bases, and 21 bases separated the two germline ends. Germline V gene data show CDR1 as SGHRS and CDR2 as YFSETQ. CDR3 residues: CASSQHPTLHGGYTF. DNA of the CDR3: TGCGCCAGCAGCCAACACCCGACACTACATGGGGGCTACACCTTC.

A remark on this clone: Mismatch with germline at one junction end may stem from a read error. The chain couples TRBV11-2 to TRBJ2-7; the match to TRBD2 covers 11 bases. The germline gives CDR1 SGHAT, CDR2 FQNNGV. The CDR3 totals 16 residues. CDR3 nucleotides: TGTGCCGGCAGCCGTCTTATTAGCGGGAGGGCCAGGGAGCAGTACTTC. The encoded protein is CAGSRLISGRAREQYF.

This clone was picked up one time. The genes are TRBV9 and TRBJ1-2; a weak D match, TRBD1 (6 bases). Looked up from germline, CDR1 is SGDLS and CDR2 is YYNGEE. The CDR3 contains 12 residues. V gave up 3 bases and J gave up 13 bases, with 16 bases separating them. In nucleotides, the CDR3 is TGTGCCAGCAGCGGATACAGGGCCCACCTCACCTTC. Residues: CASSGYRAHLTF.

V and J are TRBV30 and TRBJ1-2; D ambiguous. With 1 base removed from V and 6 bases from J, the gap between germline ends came to 6 bases. Germline V CDR1 and CDR2: GTSNPN, SVGIG (reference sequence). This CDR3 contains 11 residues. CDR3: CAWSGQNGYTF. CDR3 bases: TGTGCCTGGAGTGGCCAGAATGGCTACACCTTC.

This chain joins TRBV5-4 and TRBJ1-2; maybe TRBD1 (5 bases). Germline V gene sequence: CDR1 SGHNT, CDR2 YYREEE (reference sequence). V lost 0 bases, J lost 4 bases, and 10 bases lay in between. CDR3 size: 14 residues. CDR3 sequence reads: CASSLEGTGYGYTF. CDR3 nucleotides: TGTGCCAGCAGCTTGGAGGGAACAGGCTATGGCTACACCTTC.

This clone was seen a handful of times. This chain uses TRBV19 with TRBJ1-4; D gene unclear. From germline, CDR1 is LNHDA and CDR2 SQIVND (reference sequence). V lost 5 bases to trimming and J lost 6 bases, with 13 bases between them. The CDR3 contains 14 residues. The CDR3 reads CASSRGPKDEKLFF. CDR3 coding DNA: TGTGCCAGTAGTCGAGGGCCCAAAGATGAAAAACTGTTTTTT.

The chain has TRBV18 and TRBJ1-1; D uncertain. The germline V and J ends were trimmed by 6 bases and 6 bases, with 20 bases remaining between them. CDR1 is KGHSH, CDR2 LQKENI, per germline. This CDR3 comprises 15 residues. The CDR3: CASSLIEEGSAEAFF. The CDR3 coding sequence is TGTGCCAGCTCCCTCATCGAAGAGGGAAGCGCTGAAGCTTTCTTT.